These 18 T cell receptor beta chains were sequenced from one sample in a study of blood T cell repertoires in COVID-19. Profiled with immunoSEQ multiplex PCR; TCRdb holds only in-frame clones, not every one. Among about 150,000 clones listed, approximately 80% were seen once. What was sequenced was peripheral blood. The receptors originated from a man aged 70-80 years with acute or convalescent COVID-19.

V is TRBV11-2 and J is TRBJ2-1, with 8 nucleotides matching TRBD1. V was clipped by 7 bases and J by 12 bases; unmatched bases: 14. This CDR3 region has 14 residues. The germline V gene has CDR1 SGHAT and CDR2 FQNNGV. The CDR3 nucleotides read TGTGCCAGCAAAACAGGGGGGACCTCGAAAGGGCAGTTCTTC. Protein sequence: CASKTGGTSKGQFF.

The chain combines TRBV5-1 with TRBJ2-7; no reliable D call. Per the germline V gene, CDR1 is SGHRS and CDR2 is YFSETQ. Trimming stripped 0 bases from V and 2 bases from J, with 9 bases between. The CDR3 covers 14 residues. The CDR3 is CASSLGGAAYEQYF. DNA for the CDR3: TGCGCCAGCAGCTTGGGAGGAGCCGCCTACGAGCAGTACTTC.

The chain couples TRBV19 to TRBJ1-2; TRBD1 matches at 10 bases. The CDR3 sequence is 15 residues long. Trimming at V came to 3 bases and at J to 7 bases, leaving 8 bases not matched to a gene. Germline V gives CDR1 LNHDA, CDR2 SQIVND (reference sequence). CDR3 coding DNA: TGTGCCAGTAGTATCGATGGGACAGGGGTCGGTGGCTACACCTTC. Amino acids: CASSIDGTGVGGYTF.

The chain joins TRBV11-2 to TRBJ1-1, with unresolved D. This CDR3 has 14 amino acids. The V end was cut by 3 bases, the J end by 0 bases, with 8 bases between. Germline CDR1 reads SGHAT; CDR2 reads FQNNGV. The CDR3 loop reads CASSFSGMNTEAFF. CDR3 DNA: TGTGCCAGCAGCTTTAGCGGGATGAACACTGAAGCTTTCTTT.

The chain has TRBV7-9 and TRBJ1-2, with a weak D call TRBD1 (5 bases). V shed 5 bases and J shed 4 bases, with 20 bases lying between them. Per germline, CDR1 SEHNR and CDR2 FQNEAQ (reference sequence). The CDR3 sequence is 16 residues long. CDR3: CASSPAGTLRRYGYTF. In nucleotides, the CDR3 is TGTGCCAGCAGCCCGGCCGGGACTCTAAGGCGCTATGGCTACACCTTC.

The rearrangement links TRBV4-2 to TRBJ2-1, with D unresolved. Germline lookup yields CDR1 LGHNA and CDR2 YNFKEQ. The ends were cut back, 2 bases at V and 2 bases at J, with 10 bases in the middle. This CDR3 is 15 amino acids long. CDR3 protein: CASSQQVGAYNEQFF. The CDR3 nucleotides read TGTGCCAGCAGCCAACAGGTGGGCGCCTACAATGAGCAGTTCTTC.

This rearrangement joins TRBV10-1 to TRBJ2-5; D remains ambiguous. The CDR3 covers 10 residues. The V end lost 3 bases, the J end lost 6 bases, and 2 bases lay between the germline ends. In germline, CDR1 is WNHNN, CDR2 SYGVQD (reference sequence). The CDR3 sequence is CASSDKTQYF. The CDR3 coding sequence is TGCGCCAGCAGTGATAAGACCCAGTACTTC.

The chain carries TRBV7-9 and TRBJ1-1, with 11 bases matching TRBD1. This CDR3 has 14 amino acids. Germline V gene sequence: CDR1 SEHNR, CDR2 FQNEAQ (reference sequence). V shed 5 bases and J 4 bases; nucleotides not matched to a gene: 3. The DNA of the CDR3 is TGTGCCAGCAGCCAGGACAGGGGGCGCACTGAAGCTTTCTTT. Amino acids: CASSQDRGRTEAFF.

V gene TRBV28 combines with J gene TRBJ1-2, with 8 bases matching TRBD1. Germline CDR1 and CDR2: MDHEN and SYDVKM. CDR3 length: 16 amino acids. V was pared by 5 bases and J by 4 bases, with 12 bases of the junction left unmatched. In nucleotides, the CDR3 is TGTGCCAGCAGTCCCACCCCAGGGGGCCAACCCTATGGCTACACCTTC. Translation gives CASSPTPGGQPYGYTF.

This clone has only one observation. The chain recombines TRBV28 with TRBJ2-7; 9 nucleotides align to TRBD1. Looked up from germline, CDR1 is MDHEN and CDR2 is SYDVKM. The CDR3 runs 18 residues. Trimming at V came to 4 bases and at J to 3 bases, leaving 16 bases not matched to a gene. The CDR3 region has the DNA TGTGCCAGCAGTTCCGGGACAGGGTCCCCATGGTGGGTCTACGAGCAGTACTTC. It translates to CASSSGTGSPWWVYEQYF.

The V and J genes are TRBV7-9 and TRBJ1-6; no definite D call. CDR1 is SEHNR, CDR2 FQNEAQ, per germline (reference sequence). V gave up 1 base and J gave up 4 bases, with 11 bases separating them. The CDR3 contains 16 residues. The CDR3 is CASSLVGESYNSPLHF. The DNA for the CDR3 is TGTGCCAGCAGCTTAGTCGGTGAGAGTTATAATTCACCCCTCCACTTT. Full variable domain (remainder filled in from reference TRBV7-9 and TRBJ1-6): DTGVSQNPRHKITKRGQNVTFRCDPISEHNRLYWYRQTLGQGPEFLTYFQNEAQLEKSRLLSDRFSAERPKGSFSTLEIQRTEQGDSAMYLCASSLVGESYNSPLHFGNGTRLTVT.

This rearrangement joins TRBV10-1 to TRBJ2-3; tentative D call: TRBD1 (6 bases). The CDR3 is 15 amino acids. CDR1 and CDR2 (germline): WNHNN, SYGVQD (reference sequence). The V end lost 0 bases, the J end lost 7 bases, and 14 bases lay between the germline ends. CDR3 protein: CASSESRTEINTQYF. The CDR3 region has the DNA TGCGCCAGCAGTGAGTCCCGGACAGAGATCAATACGCAGTATTTT.

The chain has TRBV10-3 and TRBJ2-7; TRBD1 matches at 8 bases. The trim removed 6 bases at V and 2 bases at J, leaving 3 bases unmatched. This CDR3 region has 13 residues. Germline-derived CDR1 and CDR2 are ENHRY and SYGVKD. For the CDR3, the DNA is TGTGCCATCAGGACAGGGGACACCTACGAGCAGTACTTC. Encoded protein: CAIRTGDTYEQYF.

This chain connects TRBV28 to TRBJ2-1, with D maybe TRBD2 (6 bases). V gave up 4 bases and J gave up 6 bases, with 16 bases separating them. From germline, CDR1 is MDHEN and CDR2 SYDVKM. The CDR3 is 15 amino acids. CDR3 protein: CASSSGGPRSNEQFF. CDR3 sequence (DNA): TGTGCCAGCAGTTCCGGAGGGCCGCGTTCCAATGAGCAGTTCTTC. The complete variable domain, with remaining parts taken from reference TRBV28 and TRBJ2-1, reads DVKVTQSSRYLVKRTGEKVFLECVQDMDHENMFWYRQDPGLGLRLIYFSYDVKMKEKGDIPEGYSVSREKKERFSLILESASTNQTSMYLCASSSGGPRSNEQFFGPGTRLTVL.

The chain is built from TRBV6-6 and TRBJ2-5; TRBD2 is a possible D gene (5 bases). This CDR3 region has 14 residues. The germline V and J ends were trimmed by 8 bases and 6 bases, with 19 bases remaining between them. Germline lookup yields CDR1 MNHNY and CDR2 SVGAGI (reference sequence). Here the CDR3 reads CASRREREGKTQYF. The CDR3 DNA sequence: TGTGCCAGCCGAAGGGAGAGGGAAGGGAAGACCCAGTACTTC.

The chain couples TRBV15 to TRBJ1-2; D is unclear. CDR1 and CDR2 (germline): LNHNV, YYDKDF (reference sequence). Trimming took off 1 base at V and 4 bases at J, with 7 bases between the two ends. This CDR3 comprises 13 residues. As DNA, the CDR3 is TGTGCCACCAGCAGAGGCCAGTTCTATGGCTACACCTTC. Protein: CATSRGQFYGYTF.

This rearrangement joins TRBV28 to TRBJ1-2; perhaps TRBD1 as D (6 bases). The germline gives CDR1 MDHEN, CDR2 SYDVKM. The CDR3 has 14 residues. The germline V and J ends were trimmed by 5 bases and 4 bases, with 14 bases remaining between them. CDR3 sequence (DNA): TGTGCCAGCAGTCAACCAGTACAGGGCTATGGCTACACCTTC. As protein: CASSQPVQGYGYTF.

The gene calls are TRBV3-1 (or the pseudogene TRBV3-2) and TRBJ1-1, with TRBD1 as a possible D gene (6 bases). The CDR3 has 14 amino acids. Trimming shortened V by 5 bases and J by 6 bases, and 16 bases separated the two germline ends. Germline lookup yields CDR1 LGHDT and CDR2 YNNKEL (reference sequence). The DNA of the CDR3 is TGTGCCAGCAGCACCTCTCCAGGGGTCGCTGAAGCTTTCTTT. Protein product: CASSTSPGVAEAFF.